This T cell receptor (beta chain) originates from a study of T-cell reconstitution after alpha-beta-depleted transplantation in children. Study-wide results and limits: For some patients, TCRbeta diversity was high at day 60 because of recipient T cells and thymic progenitors that survived. T-cell counts and diversity were attributed mostly to newly produced T cells one year after transplant. Reportedly, roughly two months post-transplant, alpha-beta T cells arose from several hundred expanded graft clones.

CDR1 is DFQATT, CDR2 SNEGSKA, per germline (reference sequence). V lost 1 base to trimming and J lost 3 bases, with 6 bases between them. The length of the CDR3 is 12 residues. The library targeted TCRbeta and was prepared with unique molecular identifiers. TCRdb reprocessed the PCR reads via MiXCR and lists one record per CDR3 protein. Among approximately 430,000 distinct CDR3 sequences listed, 15% to 20% were seen once. This clonotype was seen more than once but under ten times. Its antigen remains unknown. This material consisted of PBMCs, mostly from graft donor cells, taken 360 days after TCRalphabeta/CD19-depleted stem cell transplant. This chain uses TRBV20-1 with TRBJ2-5, with a weak D call TRBD2 (5 bases). This sequence was found in a boy under three years old who had a stem cell transplant for Wiskott-Aldrich syndrome, so the T cells may come from the graft donor. CDR3 bases: TGCAGTGCTAGAGCTAGCAAAGAGACCCAGTACTTC. This gives the protein CSARASKETQYF.